This TCR beta chain was profiled in a study of OX40 agonist ivuxolimab in advanced cancers. Study background: Averaging roughly 60 years in age, with a range of 23 to 79, the cohort was about 85% male. Study-level results: The average count of expanded clones was higher among CD8+ T cells than among CD4+. No determination was made of the antigen specificity of the expanded peripheral T cells.

About this clone itself: Its antigen remains unidentified.

CDR1 SEHNR and CDR2 FQNEAQ come from the germline V gene (reference sequence). V was shortened by 2 bases and J by 3 bases, with 11 bases between the two germline ends. The CDR3 runs to 15 residues. The repertoire was sequenced with immunoSEQ multiplex PCR; TCRdb's copy has only in-frame clones and lacks some. Among 35,000 or so clones listed, around 80% were seen once. Autoimmune disease history or systemic immunosuppression disqualified patients. The source material was CD4+ or CD8+ T cells sorted from blood, sampled in a trial of the OX40 agonist ivuxolimab. The source of this sequence is an adult with an advanced solid tumor such as melanoma, head and neck, liver or kidney cancer. The chain links TRBV7-9 to TRBJ2-1; D is unclear. CDR3 nucleotides: TGTGCCAGCAGCTTAACTGGGGTAAGCTACAATGAGCAGTTCTTC. It translates to CASSLTGVSYNEQFF.